This TCR beta chain was observed in a study of T cells after yellow fever vaccination. Overall study context: Preparation used SMART-Seq v4 Ultra Low Input for the low-cell-number fractions.

Study-wide findings and caveats: Subsequent booster samples again held most clones from primary vaccination (just under 98% CD4, 88% CD8). Any FACS-sorted repertoire could hold abundant clonotypes that contaminate it from the bulk population. Shared CD4/CD8 clonotypes were a small share, likely from convergent recombination.

TCRdb reprocessed the 5' RACE reads via MiXCR and lists one record per CDR3 protein. Of roughly 310,000 distinct CDR3 sequences listed, roughly 3.5% are singletons. Trimming took 6 bases from V and 3 from J; bases not matched to a gene: 17. This CDR3 spans 18 amino acids. CDR1 is DFQATT and CDR2 is SNEGSKA in the germline V gene (reference sequence). This clonotype was seen only a few times. Its antigen is as yet unknown. The sequencing here drew on PBMCs, taken on the day of the yellow fever booster vaccination. V usage is TRBV20-1 and J usage is TRBJ1-1; 12 nucleotides line up with TRBD1. The receptor comes from a man younger than 30 who received the YFV17D yellow fever vaccine. For the CDR3, the DNA is TGCAGTGCATCCGCCCCCGGGACAGGGGGCGGTACGTACACTGAAGCTTTCTTT. Encoded protein: CSASAPGTGGGTYTEAFF.